This record concerns one T cell receptor (beta chain) sequence. Trimming removed 5 bases from V and 5 bases from J; junction bases left unmatched: 10. The germline V gene has CDR1 SGHKS and CDR2 YYEKEE (reference sequence). This CDR3 contains 17 residues. The data were obtained in a study of tumor-infiltrating lymphocytes in primary liver carcinoma. Study details: The patients included men and women who were aged 30 to 69 years.

Alongside blood RNA obtained from unsorted whole blood, germline DNA was also extracted. From 400 to 500 ng total RNA, TCR beta cDNA was generated with a primer in the constant region. Slightly modified ARM-PCR with three nested multiplex PCR rounds yielded TCR beta libraries. TRBV1-TRBV30 forward primers and a C-beta reverse primer were used in the first two PCR rounds, which each ran for ten to eleven cycles. TCRdb fed the multiplex PCR reads into MiXCR, producing one record per CDR3 protein. The sample records about 200,000 distinct CDR3 sequences, about 61% being singletons. The sample consisted of peripheral blood. This TCR derives from a woman aged 55-70 years with primary liver carcinoma and hepatitis B virus infection. This chain connects TRBV5-5 to TRBJ2-3, with 14 bases lining up with TRBD2. The CDR3 loop reads CASSQGLAGEPVDTQYF. The CDR3 bases are TGTGCCAGCAGTCAGGGACTAGCGGGAGAGCCAGTAGATACGCAGTATTTT.